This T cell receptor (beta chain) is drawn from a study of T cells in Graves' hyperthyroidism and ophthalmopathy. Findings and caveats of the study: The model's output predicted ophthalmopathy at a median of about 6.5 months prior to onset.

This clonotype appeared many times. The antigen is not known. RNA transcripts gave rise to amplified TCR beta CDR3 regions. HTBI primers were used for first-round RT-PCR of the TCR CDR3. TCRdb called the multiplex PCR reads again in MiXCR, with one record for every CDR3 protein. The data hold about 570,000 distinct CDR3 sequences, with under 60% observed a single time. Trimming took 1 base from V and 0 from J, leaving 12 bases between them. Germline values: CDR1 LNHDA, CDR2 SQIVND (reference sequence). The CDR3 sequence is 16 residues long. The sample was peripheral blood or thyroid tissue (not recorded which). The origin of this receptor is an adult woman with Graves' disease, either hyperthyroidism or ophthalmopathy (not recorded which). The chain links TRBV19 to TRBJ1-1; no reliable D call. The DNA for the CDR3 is TGTGCCAGTAGTATAGTCCCTACTTACCTGAACACTGAAGCTTTCTTT. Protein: CASSIVPTYLNTEAFF.